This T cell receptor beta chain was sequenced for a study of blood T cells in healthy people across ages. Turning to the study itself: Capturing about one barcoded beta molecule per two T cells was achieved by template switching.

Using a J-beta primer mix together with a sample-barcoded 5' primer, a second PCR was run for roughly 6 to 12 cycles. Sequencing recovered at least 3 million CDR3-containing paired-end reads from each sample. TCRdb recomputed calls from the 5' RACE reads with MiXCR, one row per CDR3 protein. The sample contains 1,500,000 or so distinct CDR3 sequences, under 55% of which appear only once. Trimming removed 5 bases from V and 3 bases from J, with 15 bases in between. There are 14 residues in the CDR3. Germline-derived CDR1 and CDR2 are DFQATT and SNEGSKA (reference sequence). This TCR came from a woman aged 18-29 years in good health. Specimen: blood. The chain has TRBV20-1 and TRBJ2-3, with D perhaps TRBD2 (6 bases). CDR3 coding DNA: TGCAGTGCTTTCGGGGGAATGGAGACAGATACGCAGTATTTT. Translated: CSAFGGMETDTQYF.